This TCR beta chain was documented in a study of blood T cell repertoires in COVID-19. Study information: Material from acute and convalescent COVID-19 was sourced from the United States, Italy and Spain. PBMCs, B-cell-depleted T cells, or T cells were the source of the cDNA or gDNA that made up the material.

As handled by the study authors: Cell counts per sample came from amplifying reference gene primers. Produced via immunoSEQ multiplex PCR; TCRdb's table is partial and in-frame only. V and J calls and clone size are given by that table; D and trimming were obtained from the DNA. The sample includes 190,000 or so clones, approximately 80% seen only once; the top ten take approximately 13%. This clone was counted between two and nine times. J was trimmed by 3 bases and V by 6 bases; bases with no gene match: 11. Germline CDR1 MNHEY, CDR2 SMNVEV (reference sequence). The CDR3 runs 15 residues. Source material: peripheral blood. This clonotype originated in a man aged 45 to 65 who had recovered from COVID-19. The chain recombines TRBV27 with TRBJ2-7, with 7 bases aligning to TRBD1. This CDR3 is CASRFTGATNYEQYF. The CDR3 DNA reads TGTGCCAGCAGATTCACAGGGGCGACGAACTACGAGCAGTACTTC.